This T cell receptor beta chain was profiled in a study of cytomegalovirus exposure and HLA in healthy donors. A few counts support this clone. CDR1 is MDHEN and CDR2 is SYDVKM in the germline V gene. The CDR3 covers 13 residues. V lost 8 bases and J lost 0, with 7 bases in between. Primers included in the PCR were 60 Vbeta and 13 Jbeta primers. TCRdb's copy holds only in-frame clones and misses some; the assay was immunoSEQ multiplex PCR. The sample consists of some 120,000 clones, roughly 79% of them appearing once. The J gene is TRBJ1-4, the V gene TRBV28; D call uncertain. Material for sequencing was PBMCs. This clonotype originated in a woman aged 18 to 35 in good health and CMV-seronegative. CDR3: CASLYATNEKLFF. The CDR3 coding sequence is TGTGCCAGCTTGTATGCAACTAATGAAAAACTGTTTTTT.